Listed below are T cell receptor beta chains from one sample, sequenced in a study of glioma-infiltrating T cells. One entry per CDR3 protein, called by TCRdb with MiXCR from the multiplex PCR reads. The data contain about 93,000 distinct CDR3 sequences, 35% to 45% of them singletons. The material sequenced was glioma tissue, nonneoplastic brain tissue, or PBMCs (not recorded which). The origin of the receptors is a human donor with low-grade glioma or glioblastoma, undergoing nonglioma brain surgery, or in good health (not recorded which). Both conserved end residues are part of each CDR3. D genes are given only for firm matches. Only some rows state a clone size, as once, few, many or a class for expanded clones.

CDR3 length	J gene	V gene	clone size	D gene	CDR3 protein	CDR3 DNA
13	TRBJ1-2	TRBV29-1	many	.	CSVSGGGNYGYTF	TGCAGCGTTTCTGGTGGGGGGAACTATGGCTACACCTTC
18	TRBJ2-2	TRBV2	many	TRBD1	CASRSTRTDRVDDGELFF	TGTGCCAGCAGGTCAACTCGAACGGACAGGGTTGATGACGGGGAGCTGTTTTTT
13	TRBJ2-7	TRBV20-1	.	.	CSAREGENYEQYF	TGCAGTGCTAGGGAGGGGGAAAACTACGAGCAGTACTTC
17	TRBJ2-1	TRBV7-9	.	TRBD2	CASSQGSGLAGDNEQFF	TGTGCCAGCAGCCAAGGATCGGGACTAGCGGGAGACAATGAGCAGTTCTTC
14	TRBJ1-3	TRBV5-5	.	.	CASSLGHSGNTIYF	TGTGCCAGCAGCTTGGGACACTCTGGAAACACCATATATTTT
14	TRBJ2-5	TRBV7-2	.	.	CASSPTVSAETQYF	TGTGCCAGCAGTCCAACAGTGAGTGCAGAGACCCAGTACTTC
12	TRBJ1-5	TRBV20-1	.	.	CSARVAGERQHF	TGCAGTGCTAGAGTGGCGGGGGAAAGGCAGCATTTT
14	TRBJ2-2	TRBV18	many	.	CASSPLLATGELFF	TGTGCCAGCTCACCACTTTTAGCGACCGGGGAGCTGTTTTTT
13	TRBJ2-5	TRBV3-1	many	.	CASSRHHQETQYF	TGTGCCAGCAGCCGACACCACCAAGAGACCCAGTACTTC
14	TRBJ2-3	TRBV19	.	.	CATMVSANTGELYF	TGTGCCACCATGGTGTCCGCGAACACCGGGGAGCTGTATTTT
18	TRBJ1-5	TRBV12-3/TRBV12-4	.	.	CASSLGHNPTTSNQPQHF	TGTGCCAGCAGTTTAGGCCATAATCCGACTACTAGCAATCAGCCCCAGCATTTT
14	TRBJ2-7	TRBV6-5	.	TRBD2	CASSEGGRSYEQYF	TGTGCCAGCAGTGAGGGCGGGAGGTCCTACGAGCAGTACTTC
14	TRBJ2-1	TRBV19	many	TRBD2	CASSIVAGGSEQFF	TGTGCCAGTAGTATCGTAGCGGGGGGCAGTGAGCAGTTCTTC
17	TRBJ2-5	TRBV15	few	TRBD2	CATSSPTGGGGWETQYF	TGTGCCACCAGCAGCCCTACCGGCGGGGGGGGGTGGGAGACCCAGTACTTC
16	TRBJ2-1	TRBV29-1	few	TRBD2	CSVEGQRGASYNEQFF	TGCAGCGTTGAAGGTCAGCGGGGGGCCTCCTACAATGAGCAGTTCTTC
15	TRBJ2-5	TRBV19	.	.	CASSTVGGGHETQYF	TGTGCCAGTAGCACCGTTGGTGGGGGGCACGAGACCCAGTACTTC
16	TRBJ2-2	TRBV7-3	many	TRBD2	CASRPGLAANTGELFF	TGTGCCAGCCGGCCCGGACTAGCCGCGAACACCGGGGAGCTGTTTTTT
13	TRBJ2-7	TRBV19	many	.	CASRGDKPYEQYF	TGTGCCAGTAGGGGGGACAAGCCCTACGAGCAGTACTTC
14	TRBJ2-1	TRBV10-3	once	.	CAIGEGQGPYEQFF	TGTGCCATCGGGGAGGGGCAGGGGCCCTACGAGCAGTTCTTC
16	TRBJ2-1	TRBV11-1	.	.	CASSFSPEQGLHEQFF	TGTGCCAGCAGTTTCTCACCGGAACAGGGCTTACACGAGCAGTTCTTC
16	TRBJ2-7	TRBV28	many	TRBD1	CASSLTDRAHSYEQYF	TGTGCCAGCAGTCTTACCGACAGGGCCCACTCCTACGAGCAGTACTTC
13	TRBJ1-5	TRBV15	many	.	CATSRDQGQPQHF	TGTGCCACCAGCAGAGACCAGGGGCAGCCCCAGCATTTT
14	TRBJ2-1	TRBV5-1	.	.	CASSLGRTDLEQFF	TGCGCCAGCAGCTTGGGGCGGACAGACCTTGAGCAGTTCTTC
13	TRBJ2-7	TRBV2	few	TRBD1	CASSPNRGYEQYF	TGTGCCAGCAGTCCGAACAGGGGCTACGAGCAGTACTTC
13	TRBJ2-7	TRBV29-1	many	.	CSVTTGTSYEQYF	TGCAGCGTAACGACAGGAACTTCCTACGAGCAGTACTTC
15	TRBJ1-1	TRBV5-1	many	.	CASSPDTGMNTEAFF	TGCGCCAGCAGCCCGGACACAGGGATGAACACTGAAGCTTTCTTT
13	TRBJ2-1	TRBV19	many	.	CASSPNRIGEQFF	TGTGCCAGTAGTCCCAACCGTATTGGTGAGCAGTTCTTC
14	TRBJ2-7	TRBV7-8	many	TRBD1	CASSLAAGGYEQYF	TGTGCCAGCAGCTTAGCGGCAGGGGGCTACGAGCAGTACTTC
16	TRBJ2-1	TRBV6-1	many	TRBD2	CASSYPPGLAGGSQFF	TGTGCCAGCAGTTATCCACCGGGACTAGCGGGAGGGTCGCAGTTCTTC
13	TRBJ2-4	TRBV12-3/TRBV12-4	.	TRBD2	CASSLRGGNIQYF	TGTGCCAGCAGTTTACGCGGGGGGAACATTCAGTACTTC
14	TRBJ1-1	TRBV18	few	TRBD1	CASSPGQGVTEAFF	TGTGCCAGCTCACCGGGACAGGGAGTCACTGAAGCTTTCTTT
13	TRBJ2-5	TRBV24-1	.	TRBD1	CATSGQGLETQYF	TGTGCCACCAGCGGACAGGGGTTAGAGACCCAGTACTTC
14	TRBJ1-1	TRBV6-6	.	.	CASSSLQGNTEAFF	TGTGCCAGCAGTTCCCTACAAGGGAACACTGAAGCTTTCTTT
15	TRBJ1-5	TRBV6-1	many	.	CASRPSGNPNQPQHF	TGTGCCAGCAGGCCGTCGGGGAACCCGAATCAGCCCCAGCATTTT
12	TRBJ2-7	TRBV5-1	many	.	CASSLDVREQYF	TGCGCCAGCAGCTTGGACGTACGCGAGCAGTACTTC
14	TRBJ2-3	TRBV4-1	.	.	CASSHDQYTDTRYF	TGTGCCAGCAGCCATGATCAGTACACAGATACGCGGTATTTT
15	TRBJ2-5	TRBV6-2/TRBV6-3	many	TRBD2	CASSQLTSGKETQYF	TGTGCCAGCAGTCAATTGACTAGCGGGAAGGAGACCCAGTACTTC
14	TRBJ1-5	TRBV20-1	once	.	CSVRPSQQNQPQHF	TGCAGTGTTAGACCATCCCAACAAAATCAGCCCCAGCATTTT
14	TRBJ1-2	TRBV12-3/TRBV12-4	many	.	CASRRAAANYGYTF	TGTGCCTCACGGCGAGCAGCAGCTAACTATGGCTACACCTTC
15	TRBJ2-3	TRBV20-1	many	TRBD2	CSAESTTRGGDTQYF	TGCAGTGCGGAGTCCACGACGCGGGGGGGAGATACGCAGTATTTT
18	TRBJ2-3	TRBV20-1	many	TRBD2	CSARGSPGLAGATDTQYF	TGCAGTGCTAGAGGGTCACCCGGACTAGCGGGGGCCACAGATACGCAGTATTTT
14	TRBJ2-7	TRBV6-2/TRBV6-3	.	.	CASRDPRPENEQYF	TGTGCCAGCAGAGATCCCCGCCCGGAGAACGAGCAGTACTTC
12	TRBJ2-3	TRBV7-2	.	.	CASIRSTDTQYF	TGTGCCAGCATTCGGAGCACAGATACACAGTATTTC
12	TRBJ2-7	TRBV30	few	.	CAWTKGGHEQYF	TGTGCCTGGACCAAGGGGGGGCACGAGCAGTACTTC
15	TRBJ1-4	TRBV25-1	many	TRBD1	CASSESTGWYEKLFF	TGTGCCAGCAGTGAGTCGACAGGGTGGTATGAAAAACTGTTTTTT
12	TRBJ1-6	TRBV28	many	.	CASSPPGAPLHF	TGTGCCAGCAGTCCGCCGGGGGCACCCCTCCACTTT
13	TRBJ2-1	TRBV28	.	TRBD2	CASRGRTSGEQFF	TGTGCCAGCCGTGGCCGGACTAGCGGTGAGCAGTTCTTC
15	TRBJ2-7	TRBV20-1	many	.	CSASRTGRYGRLQYF	TGCAGTGCTAGCCGAACAGGGAGATATGGGAGGCTCCAGTACTTC
18	TRBJ2-1	TRBV10-2	many	TRBD2	CASSPRTSGRVVGGEQFF	TGCGCCAGCAGTCCCAGGACTAGCGGGAGAGTCGTGGGCGGTGAGCAGTTCTTC
14	TRBJ1-6	TRBV12-3/TRBV12-4	many	.	CASSLRQRNSPLHF	TGTGCCAGCAGTTTGCGACAGAGAAATTCACCCCTCCACTTT
13	TRBJ2-5	TRBV2	many	TRBD2	CASSEGLVETQYF	TGTGCCAGCAGTGAGGGACTAGTTGAGACCCAGTACTTC
17	TRBJ2-6	TRBV6-2/TRBV6-3	many	.	CASSPRGLNSGANVLTF	TGTGCCAGCAGTCCGCGGGGGCTGAACTCTGGGGCCAACGTCCTGACTTTC
14	TRBJ2-5	TRBV5-4	many	.	CASSLAGQEETQYF	TGTGCCAGCAGCTTGGCTGGGCAGGAAGAGACCCAGTACTTC